This T cell receptor beta chain was retrieved from a study of chemoradiotherapy in HPV16-positive cancers. Data came from immunoSEQ multiplex PCR; TCRdb stores just in-frame clones and leaves some out. This table has 36,000 or so clones, around 77% appearing once. Germline V gene data show CDR1 as SGHAT and CDR2 as FQNNGV. Between the trimmed V and J ends, which lost 5 bases and 4 bases, there was a span of 15 bases. This CDR3 comprises 16 residues. Study outcomes and limitations: Only two HPV16-positive patients supplied the functional HPV-specificity definition.

To note about this clone: Its target is not known.

This chain connects TRBV11-2 to TRBJ2-6; D is tentatively TRBD1 or TRBD2 (5 bases each). The input for sequencing was blood, taken from a patient who underwent chemoradiotherapy. This sequence originates from a human donor with HPV-associated anogenital cancer. CDR3 amino acids: CASSIFEGLGANVLTF. CDR3 nucleotides: TGTGCCAGCAGCATTTTCGAGGGGCTGGGGGCCAACGTCCTGACTTTC.